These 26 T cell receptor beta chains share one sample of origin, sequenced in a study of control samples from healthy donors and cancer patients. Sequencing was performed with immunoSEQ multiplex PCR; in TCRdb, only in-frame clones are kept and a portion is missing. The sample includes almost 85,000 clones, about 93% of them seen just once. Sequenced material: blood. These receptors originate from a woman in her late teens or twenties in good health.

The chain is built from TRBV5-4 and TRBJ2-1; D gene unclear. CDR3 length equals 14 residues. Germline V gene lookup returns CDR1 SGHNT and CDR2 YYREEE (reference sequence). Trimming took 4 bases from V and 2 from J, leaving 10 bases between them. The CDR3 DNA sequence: TGTGCCAGCAGCCCCCCGAGTCCCTACAATGAGCAGTTCTTC. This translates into CASSPPSPYNEQFF.

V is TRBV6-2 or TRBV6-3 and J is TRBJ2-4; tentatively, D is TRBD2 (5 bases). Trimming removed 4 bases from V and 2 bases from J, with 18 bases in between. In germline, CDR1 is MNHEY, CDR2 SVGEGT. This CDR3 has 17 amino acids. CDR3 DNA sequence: TGTGCCAGCAGTTTGCGTACTAGATCGTCGACCAAAAACATTCAGTACTTC. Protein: CASSLRTRSSTKNIQYF.

The DNA of the CDR3 is TGTGCCAGCAGCCCAATAGCGGGAGATGTCCACGAGCAGTACTTC. This sequence encodes CASSPIAGDVHEQYF. The rearrangement joins TRBV5-4 to TRBJ2-7, with 9 positions matching TRBD2. Germline-derived CDR1 and CDR2 are SGHNT and YYREEE (reference sequence). Trimming cost V 4 bases and J 5 bases; bases outside gene matches: 10. The CDR3 covers 15 residues.

This chain's CDR3 is CASSSQGARVNTEAFF. Written as DNA, the CDR3 is TGTGCCAGCAGCTCCCAGGGGGCAAGGGTGAACACTGAAGCTTTCTTT. The genes are TRBV7-2 and TRBJ1-1, with 8 nucleotides matching TRBD1. The V gene's germline CDR1 is SGHTA and CDR2 FQGNSA. J was trimmed by 0 bases and V by 4 bases; bases with no gene match: 7. The CDR3 covers 16 residues.

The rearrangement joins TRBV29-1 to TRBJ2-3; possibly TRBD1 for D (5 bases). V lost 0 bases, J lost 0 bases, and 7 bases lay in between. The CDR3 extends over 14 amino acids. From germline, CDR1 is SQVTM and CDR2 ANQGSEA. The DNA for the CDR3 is TGCAGCGTTGAAGAAGGGGCTAGCACAGATACGCAGTATTTT. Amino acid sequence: CSVEEGASTDTQYF.

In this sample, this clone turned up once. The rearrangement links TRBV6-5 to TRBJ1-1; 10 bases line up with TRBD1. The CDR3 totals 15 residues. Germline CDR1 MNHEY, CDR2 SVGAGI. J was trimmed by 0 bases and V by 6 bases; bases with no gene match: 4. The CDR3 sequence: CASREDRGVNTEAFF. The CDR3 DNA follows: TGTGCCAGCAGGGAGGACAGGGGGGTGAACACTGAAGCTTTCTTT.

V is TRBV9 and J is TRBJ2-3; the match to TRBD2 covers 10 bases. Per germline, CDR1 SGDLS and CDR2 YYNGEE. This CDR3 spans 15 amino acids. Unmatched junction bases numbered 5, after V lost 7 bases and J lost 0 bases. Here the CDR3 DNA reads TGTGCCAGCGGGAAGACTAGCGGGAGCACAGATACGCAGTATTTT. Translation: CASGKTSGSTDTQYF.

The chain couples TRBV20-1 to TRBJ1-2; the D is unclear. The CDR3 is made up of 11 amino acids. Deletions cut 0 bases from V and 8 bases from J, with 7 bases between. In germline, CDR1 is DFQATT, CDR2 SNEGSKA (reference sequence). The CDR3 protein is CSARDFAGYTF. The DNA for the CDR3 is TGCAGTGCTAGAGATTTCGCGGGCTACACCTTC.

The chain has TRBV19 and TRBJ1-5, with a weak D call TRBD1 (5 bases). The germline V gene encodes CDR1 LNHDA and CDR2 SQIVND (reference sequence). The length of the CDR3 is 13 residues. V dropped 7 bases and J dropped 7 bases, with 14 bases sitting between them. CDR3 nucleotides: TGTGCCAGTACGGTAACACCAGGGCAGCCCCAGCATTTT. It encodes CASTVTPGQPQHF.

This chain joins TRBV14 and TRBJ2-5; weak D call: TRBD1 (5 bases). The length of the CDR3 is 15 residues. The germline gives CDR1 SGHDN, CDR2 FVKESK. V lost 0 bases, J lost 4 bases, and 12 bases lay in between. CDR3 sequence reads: CASSQEQVFGETQYF. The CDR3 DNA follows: TGTGCCAGCAGCCAAGAACAGGTTTTTGGAGAGACCCAGTACTTC.

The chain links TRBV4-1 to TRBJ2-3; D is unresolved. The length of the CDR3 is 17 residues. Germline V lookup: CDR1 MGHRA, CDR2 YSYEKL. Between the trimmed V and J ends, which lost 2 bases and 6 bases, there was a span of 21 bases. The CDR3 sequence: CASSQSVGGAQRDTQYF. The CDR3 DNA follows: TGCGCCAGCAGCCAAAGCGTTGGTGGTGCACAGAGGGATACGCAGTATTTT.

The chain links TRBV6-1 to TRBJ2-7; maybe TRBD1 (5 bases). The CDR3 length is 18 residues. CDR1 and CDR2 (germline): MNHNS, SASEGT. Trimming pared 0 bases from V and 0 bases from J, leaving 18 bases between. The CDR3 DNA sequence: TGTGCCAGCAGTGAAGCCAGTAAGGGGTCCCGCCCCTCCTACGAGCAGTACTTC. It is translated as CASSEASKGSRPSYEQYF.

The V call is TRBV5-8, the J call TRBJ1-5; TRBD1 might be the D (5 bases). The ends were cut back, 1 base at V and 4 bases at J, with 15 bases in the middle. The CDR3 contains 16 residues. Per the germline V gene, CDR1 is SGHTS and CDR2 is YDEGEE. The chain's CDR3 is CASSLRGPGGNQPQHF. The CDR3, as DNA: TGTGCCAGCAGCTTGAGGGGACCGGGAGGAAATCAGCCCCAGCATTTT.

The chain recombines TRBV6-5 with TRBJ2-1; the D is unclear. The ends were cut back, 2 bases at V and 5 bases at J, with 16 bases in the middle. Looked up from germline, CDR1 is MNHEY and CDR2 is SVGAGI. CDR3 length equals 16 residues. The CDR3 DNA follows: TGTGCCAGCAGTTACGAAGTTAGCCCCCCTAACAATGAGCAGTTCTTC. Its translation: CASSYEVSPPNNEQFF.

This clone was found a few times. CDR3 protein: CAISDPRPTLPLFF. The CDR3 DNA follows: TGTGCCATCAGTGACCCAAGACCCACACTACCGCTGTTTTTT. The chain couples TRBV10-3 to TRBJ2-2, with D unclear. This CDR3 contains 14 residues. Germline V gene lookup returns CDR1 ENHRY and CDR2 SYGVKD. V was trimmed by 3 bases and J by 13 bases, leaving 18 bases between them.

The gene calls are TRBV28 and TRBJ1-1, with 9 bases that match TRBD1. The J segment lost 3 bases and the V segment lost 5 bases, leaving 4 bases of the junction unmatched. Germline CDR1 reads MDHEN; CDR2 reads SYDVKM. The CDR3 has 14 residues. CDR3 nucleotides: TGTGCCAGCAGTCCGTGGACAGGGGACACTGAAGCTTTCTTT. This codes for CASSPWTGDTEAFF.

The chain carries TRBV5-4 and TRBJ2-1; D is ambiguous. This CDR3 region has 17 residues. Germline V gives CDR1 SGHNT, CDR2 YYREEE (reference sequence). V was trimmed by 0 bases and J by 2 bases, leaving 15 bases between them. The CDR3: CASSLGVPLLPYNEQFF. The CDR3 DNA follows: TGTGCCAGCAGCTTGGGCGTTCCGCTCCTTCCCTACAATGAGCAGTTCTTC.

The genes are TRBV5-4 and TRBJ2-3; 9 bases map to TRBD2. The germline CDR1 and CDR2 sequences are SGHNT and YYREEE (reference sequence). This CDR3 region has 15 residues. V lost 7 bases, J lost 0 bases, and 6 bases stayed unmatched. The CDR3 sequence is CASYRLADSTDTQYF. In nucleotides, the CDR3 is TGTGCCAGCTACCGACTAGCGGACAGCACAGATACGCAGTATTTT.

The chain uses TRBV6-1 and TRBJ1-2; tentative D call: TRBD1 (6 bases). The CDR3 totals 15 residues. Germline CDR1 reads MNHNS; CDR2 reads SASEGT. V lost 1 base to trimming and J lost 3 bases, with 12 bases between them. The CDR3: CASSEDQGGYYGYTF. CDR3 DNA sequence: TGTGCCAGCAGTGAAGACCAAGGGGGATACTATGGCTACACCTTC.

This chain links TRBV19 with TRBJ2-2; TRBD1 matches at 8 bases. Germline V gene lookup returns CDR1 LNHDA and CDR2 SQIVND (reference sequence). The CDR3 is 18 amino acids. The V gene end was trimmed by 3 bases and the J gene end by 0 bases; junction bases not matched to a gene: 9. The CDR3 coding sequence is TGTGCCAGTAGTATTCGCCCCCAGGGGGCTACGAACACCGGGGAGCTGTTTTTT. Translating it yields CASSIRPQGATNTGELFF. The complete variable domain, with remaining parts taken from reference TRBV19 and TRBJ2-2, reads DGGITQSPKYLFRKEGQNVTLSCEQNLNHDAMYWYRQDPGQGLRLIYYSQIVNDFQKGDIAEGYSVSREKKESFPLTVTSAQKNPTAFYLCASSIRPQGATNTGELFFGEGSRLTVL.

The CDR3 region is CASSQSAQGVYEQYF. The CDR3 DNA reads TGCGCCAGCAGCCAAAGCGCGCAGGGCGTCTACGAGCAGTACTTC. V usage is TRBV4-3 and J usage is TRBJ2-7; D possibly corresponds to TRBD1 (5 bases). The V gene's germline CDR1 is LGHNA and CDR2 YSLEER. With 2 bases removed from V and 3 bases from J, the gap between germline ends came to 14 bases. This CDR3 comprises 15 residues.

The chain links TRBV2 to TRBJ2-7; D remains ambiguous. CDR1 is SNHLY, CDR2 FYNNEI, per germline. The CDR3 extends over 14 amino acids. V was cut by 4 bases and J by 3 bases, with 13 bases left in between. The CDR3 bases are TGTGCCAGCAGTGCTCCATTCGAGAGCTACGAGCAGTACTTC. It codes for CASSAPFESYEQYF. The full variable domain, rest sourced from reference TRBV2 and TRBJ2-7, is EPEVTQTPSHQVTQMGQEVILRCVPISNHLYFYWYRQILGQKVEFLVSFYNNEISEKSEIFDDQFSVERPDGSNFTLKIRSTKLEDSAMYFCASSAPFESYEQYFGPGTRLTVT.

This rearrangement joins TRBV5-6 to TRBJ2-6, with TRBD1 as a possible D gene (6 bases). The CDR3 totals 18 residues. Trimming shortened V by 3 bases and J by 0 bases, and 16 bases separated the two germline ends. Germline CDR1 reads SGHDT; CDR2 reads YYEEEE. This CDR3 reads CASSSEWDTSSGANVLTF. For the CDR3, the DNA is TGTGCCAGCAGCTCGGAATGGGACACTAGCTCTGGGGCCAACGTCCTGACTTTC.

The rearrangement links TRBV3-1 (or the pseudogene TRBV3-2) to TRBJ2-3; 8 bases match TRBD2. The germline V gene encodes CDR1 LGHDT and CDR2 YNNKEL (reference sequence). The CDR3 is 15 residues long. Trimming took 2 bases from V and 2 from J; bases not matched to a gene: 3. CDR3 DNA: TGTGCCAGCAGCCAAACTAGCGGCAACACAGATACGCAGTATTTT. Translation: CASSQTSGNTDTQYF.

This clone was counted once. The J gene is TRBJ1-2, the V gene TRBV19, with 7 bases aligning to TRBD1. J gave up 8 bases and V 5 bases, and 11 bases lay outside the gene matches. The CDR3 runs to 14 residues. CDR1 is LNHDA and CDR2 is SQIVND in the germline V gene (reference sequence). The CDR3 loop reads CASSPRQGIRGYTF. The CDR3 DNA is TGTGCCAGTAGTCCACGACAGGGAATAAGAGGCTACACCTTC.

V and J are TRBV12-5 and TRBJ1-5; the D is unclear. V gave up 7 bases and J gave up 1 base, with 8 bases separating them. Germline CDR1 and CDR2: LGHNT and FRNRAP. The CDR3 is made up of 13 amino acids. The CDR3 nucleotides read TGTGCTAGTGCCATGGACAGCAATCAGCCCCAGCATTTT. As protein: CASAMDSNQPQHF.